Following are 29 T cell receptor beta chains from one sample sequenced in a study of OX40 agonist ivuxolimab in advanced cancers. Clones were sequenced by immunoSEQ multiplex PCR, and TCRdb holds only the in-frame ones, with some missing. The repertoire consists of 10,000 to 13,000 clones, with approximately 80% occurring once and the leading ten covering approximately 15%. Sequenced material: CD4+ or CD8+ T cells sorted from blood, taken in a trial of the OX40 agonist ivuxolimab. The receptors come from an adult with an advanced solid tumor such as melanoma, head and neck, liver or kidney cancer.

The count of this clone is one. Here the CDR3 DNA reads TGTGCCAGCAGCCGGCGCATGAACACTGAAGCTTTCTTT. Residues: CASSRRMNTEAFF. V usage is TRBV5-8 and J usage is TRBJ1-1; D gene ambiguous. Trimming removed 4 bases from V and 0 bases from J, with 7 bases in between. Germline V gene data show CDR1 as SGHTS and CDR2 as YDEGEE. The CDR3 contains 13 residues.

This clone was seen a few times. V gene TRBV11-2 combines with J gene TRBJ2-1; 12 bases agree with TRBD1. The CDR3 is 14 amino acids. Trimming took 5 bases from V and 8 from J; bases not matched to a gene: 4. CDR1 SGHAT and CDR2 FQNNGV come from the germline V gene. CDR3 coding DNA: TGTGCCAGCAGCGCGGGACAGGGGGCATATGAGCAGTTCTTC. It specifies CASSAGQGAYEQFF.

The rearrangement uses TRBV30 and TRBJ1-1; D not certain. Trimming took off 0 bases at V and 6 bases at J, with 14 bases between the two ends. The CDR3 has 14 amino acids. Germline CDR1 and CDR2: GTSNPN and SVGIG (reference sequence). The CDR3 region has the DNA TGTGCCTGGAGTGTACGAGGGCGTATGTCTGAAGCTTTCTTT. Protein sequence: CAWSVRGRMSEAFF.

The chain is built from TRBV7-3 and TRBJ2-2, with D hard to call. The length of the CDR3 is 15 residues. Germline V gene sequence: CDR1 SGHTA, CDR2 FQGTGA. V gave up 1 base and J gave up 1 base, with 7 bases separating them. This CDR3 reads CASSLIPVNTGELFF. The CDR3 region has the DNA TGTGCCAGCAGCTTAATTCCGGTGAACACCGGGGAGCTGTTTTTT. Drawing the rest from reference TRBV7-3 and TRBJ2-2, the complete variable domain is GAGVSQTPSNKVTEKGKYVELRCDPISGHTALYWYRQSLGQGPEFLIYFQGTGAADDSGLPNDRFFAVRPEGSVSTLKIQRTERGDSAVYLCASSLIPVNTGELFFGEGSRLTVL.

The chain carries TRBV27 and TRBJ2-1; D is unclear. CDR1 is MNHEY, CDR2 SMNVEV, per germline (reference sequence). V shed 0 bases and J shed 5 bases, with 14 bases lying between them. This CDR3 is built from 16 residues. CDR3 DNA: TGTGCCAGCAGTTTATCCCTGGCGCGCACGGACAATGAGCAGTTCTTC. Encoded protein: CASSLSLARTDNEQFF.

This chain uses TRBV30 with TRBJ2-2, with 11 bases fitting TRBD1. Germline CDR1 GTSNPN, CDR2 SVGIG (reference sequence). J was trimmed by 2 bases and V by 5 bases; bases with no gene match: 7. The CDR3 sequence is 16 residues long. Here the CDR3 reads CAWYRDRGFNTGELFF. CDR3 DNA sequence: TGTGCCTGGTACCGGGACAGGGGGTTTAACACCGGGGAGCTGTTTTTT.

V usage is TRBV7-2 and J usage is TRBJ2-4, with unresolved D. Trimming shortened V by 2 bases and J by 0 bases, and 11 bases separated the two germline ends. CDR1 is SGHTA, CDR2 FQGNSA, per germline. The CDR3 runs 16 residues. The DNA of the CDR3 is TGTGCCAGCAGCTTATCCGGAACAGTAGCCAAAAACATTCAGTACTTC. Its protein is CASSLSGTVAKNIQYF. Full variable domain (missing parts from reference TRBV7-2 and TRBJ2-4): GAGVSQSPSNKVTEKGKDVELRCDPISGHTALYWYRQSLGQGLEFLIYFQGNSAPDKSGLPSDRFSAERTGGSVSTLTIQRTQQEDSAVYLCASSLSGTVAKNIQYFGAGTRLSVL.

The CDR3 DNA follows: TGTGCCACCAAACAGGGCTTTAATGAAAAACTGTTTTTT. It is translated as CATKQGFNEKLFF. The chain couples TRBV15 to TRBJ1-4, with a weak D call TRBD1 (6 bases). Trimming stripped 7 bases from V and 4 bases from J, with 10 bases between. CDR3 size: 13 residues. CDR1 is LNHNV and CDR2 is YYDKDF in the germline V gene (reference sequence). Looking up the rest from reference TRBV15 and TRBJ1-4 gives the full variable domain: DAMVIQNPRYQVTQFGKPVTLSCSQTLNHNVMYWYQQKSSQAPKLLFHYYDKDFNNEADTPDNFQSRRPNTSFCFLDIRSPGLGDTAMYLCATKQGFNEKLFFGSGTQLSVL.

The rearrangement uses TRBV7-3 and TRBJ2-3, with D unresolved. V lost 4 bases to trimming and J lost 3 bases, with 5 bases between them. Germline loops: CDR1 SGHTA, CDR2 FQGTGA. This CDR3 spans 12 amino acids. Written as DNA, the CDR3 is TGTGCCAGCAGCTCCGGTACAGATACGCAGTATTTT. This codes for CASSSGTDTQYF.

This chain connects TRBV7-9 to TRBJ2-7, with D possibly TRBD2 on 5 matching bases. The V end was cut by 5 bases, the J end by 2 bases, with 22 bases between. From germline, CDR1 is SEHNR and CDR2 FQNEAQ (reference sequence). CDR3 size: 17 residues. CDR3 protein: CASSHASSLARAYEQYF. The CDR3 region has the DNA TGTGCCAGCAGCCACGCCTCTTCGCTAGCCCGAGCCTACGAGCAGTACTTC.

This clone showed up just a few times. V gene TRBV9 combines with J gene TRBJ2-7, with 12 bases fitting TRBD2. The CDR3 covers 16 residues. CDR1 and CDR2 from the germline V gene are SGDLS and YYNGEE. V was pared by 4 bases and J by 5 bases, with 10 bases of the junction left unmatched. CDR3 in amino acids: CASSRMTSGSNNEQYF. In DNA, the CDR3 is TGTGCCAGCAGCCGAATGACTAGCGGGAGTAACAACGAGCAGTACTTC.

The chain is built from TRBV19 and TRBJ2-7; TRBD2 matches 9 bases. CDR3 length: 13 amino acids. Germline V gene data show CDR1 as LNHDA and CDR2 as SQIVND (reference sequence). The ends lost 6 bases at V and 6 bases at J; junction bases unmatched: 6. CDR3 loop: CASRTAGGGEQYF. In DNA form, the CDR3 reads TGTGCCAGTAGGACGGCGGGAGGGGGCGAGCAGTACTTC.

The chain has TRBV5-4 and TRBJ1-1; D not certain. This CDR3 has 14 residues. CDR1 and CDR2 from the germline V gene are SGHNT and YYREEE (reference sequence). Trimming removed 0 bases at V and 2 bases at J, with 8 bases between. CDR3 nucleotides: TGTGCCAGCAGCTTGGGAGTGGACAACACTGAAGCTTTCTTT. Translation: CASSLGVDNTEAFF. Supplemented by reference TRBV5-4 and TRBJ1-1, the full variable domain reads ETGVTQSPTHLIKTRGQQVTLRCSSQSGHNTVSWYQQALGQGPQFIFQYYREEENGRGNFPPRFSGLQFPNYSSELNVNALELDDSALYLCASSLGVDNTEAFFGQGTRLTVV.

The rearrangement links TRBV6-1 to TRBJ1-5, with TRBD1 matching over 11 bases. The V gene's germline CDR1 is MNHNS and CDR2 SASEGT. The CDR3 runs to 16 residues. The junction had 3 bases not matched to a gene; V was cut back by 2 bases and J by 3 bases. CDR3 protein: CASSEWDRGFNQPQHF. CDR3 nucleotide sequence: TGTGCCAGCAGTGAATGGGACAGGGGGTTCAATCAGCCCCAGCATTTT.

The chain employs TRBV6-5 and TRBJ1-4, with TRBD1 as a possible D gene (6 bases). V shed 9 bases and J shed 5 bases, with 19 bases lying between them. CDR3 size: 15 residues. The germline V gene encodes CDR1 MNHEY and CDR2 SVGAGI. The CDR3 bases are TGTGCCAGTTGCCCTGAGACAGGTCCAAATGAAAAACTGTTTTTT. This sequence encodes CASCPETGPNEKLFF.

This chain uses TRBV7-8 with TRBJ2-2, with unresolved D. There are 14 residues in the CDR3. Germline CDR1 reads SGHVS; CDR2 reads FQNEAQ. Trimming shortened V by 5 bases and J by 6 bases, and 13 bases separated the two germline ends. The CDR3 region is CASSPESSPGELFF. DNA for the CDR3: TGTGCCAGCAGCCCTGAATCTAGTCCCGGGGAGCTGTTTTTT.

The V and J genes are TRBV6-6 and TRBJ1-2; D may be TRBD1 (6 bases). This CDR3 region has 13 residues. CDR1 is MNHNY and CDR2 is SVGAGI in the germline V gene (reference sequence). Trimming left V 2 bases short and J 5 bases short, with 9 bases between. The CDR3: CASSYNRVYGYTF. The CDR3 DNA follows: TGTGCCAGCAGTTACAACAGGGTGTATGGCTACACCTTC.

The rearrangement uses TRBV7-6 and TRBJ2-1; 10 bases match TRBD2. CDR3 length: 15 residues. Germline CDR1 reads SGHVS; CDR2 reads FNYEAQ. V lost 6 bases, J lost 4 bases, and 6 bases stayed unmatched. The CDR3 sequence: CASSPSGSGYNEQFF. CDR3 nucleotides: TGTGCCAGCAGTCCTAGCGGGAGTGGGTACAATGAGCAGTTCTTC. The full variable domain, with the rest looked up from reference TRBV7-6 and TRBJ2-1, is GAGVSQSPRYKVTKRGQDVALRCDPISGHVSLYWYRQALGQGPEFLTYFNYEAQQDKSGLPNDRFSAERPEGSISTLTIQRTEQRDSAMYRCASSPSGSGYNEQFFGPGTRLTVL.

This chain connects TRBV4-1 to TRBJ2-7, with D perhaps assigned TRBD1 or TRBD2 (5 bases each). In germline, CDR1 is MGHRA, CDR2 YSYEKL. V gave up 1 base and J gave up 4 bases, with 5 bases separating them. CDR3 length equals 12 residues. The CDR3 coding sequence is TGCGCCAGCAGCCAAGGGGGGTACGAGCAGTACTTC. Residues: CASSQGGYEQYF.

This clone came up a few times. This sequence joins TRBV19 and TRBJ2-7; D is unclear. The CDR3 consists of 14 residues. Trimming removed 3 bases from V and 4 bases from J, with 13 bases in between. CDR1 and CDR2 from the germline V gene are LNHDA and SQIVND (reference sequence). This CDR3 is CASSILIGKYEQYF. CDR3 bases: TGTGCCAGTAGTATTTTGATCGGAAAGTACGAGCAGTACTTC.

The chain is built from TRBV13 and TRBJ2-7; possibly TRBD2 for D (5 bases). This CDR3 is built from 14 residues. The ends were cut back, 3 bases at V and 7 bases at J, with 16 bases in the middle. Germline assignment: CDR1 PRHDT and CDR2 FYEKMQ (reference sequence). DNA of the CDR3: TGTGCCAGCAGCTTCCCGGAGAAGCCGGGGGAGCAGTACTTC. Amino acids: CASSFPEKPGEQYF.

The chain combines TRBV27 with TRBJ2-1; 8 nucleotides line up with TRBD1. This CDR3 is built from 11 residues. Germline V gene sequence: CDR1 MNHEY, CDR2 SMNVEV (reference sequence). Unmatched junction bases numbered 5, after V lost 5 bases and J lost 14 bases. The CDR3 here is CASSGQGAKFF. The CDR3 DNA reads TGTGCCAGCAGTGGTCAGGGGGCGAAGTTCTTC.

V is TRBV14 and J is TRBJ1-1; no firm D call. V gave up 1 base and J gave up 3 bases, with 6 bases separating them. CDR3 length equals 13 residues. Per germline, CDR1 SGHDN and CDR2 FVKESK. For the CDR3, the DNA is TGTGCCAGCAGCCAAGTACCTTACACTGAAGCTTTCTTT. It is translated as CASSQVPYTEAFF. Full variable domain (remainder filled in from reference TRBV14 and TRBJ1-1): EAGVTQFPSHSVIEKGQTVTLRCDPISGHDNLYWYRRVMGKEIKFLLHFVKESKQDESGMPNNRFLAERTGGTYSTLKVQPAELEDSGVYFCASSQVPYTEAFFGQGTRLTVV.

This rearrangement joins TRBV9 to TRBJ2-7, with 10 bases aligning to TRBD1. V shed 3 bases, J shed 3 bases, and the junction held 9 bases outside the gene matches. Germline-derived CDR1 and CDR2 are SGDLS and YYNGEE. CDR3 length: 16 residues. The CDR3 loop reads CASSDSRDRGVYEQYF. The CDR3 nucleotides are TGTGCCAGCAGCGACTCCCGGGACAGGGGTGTCTACGAGCAGTACTTC.

V usage is TRBV7-8 and J usage is TRBJ1-5; tentatively, D is TRBD1 (5 bases). The V gene lost 2 bases and the J gene lost 6 bases, with 11 bases spanning the gap. The CDR3 length is 14 residues. Per germline, CDR1 SGHVS and CDR2 FQNEAQ. Written as DNA, the CDR3 is TGTGCCAGCAGCTTACCGGCAGGGAGTCAGCCCCAGCATTTT. Its translation: CASSLPAGSQPQHF. The full variable domain, its missing parts supplied by reference TRBV7-8 and TRBJ1-5, is GAGVSQSPRYKVAKRGQDVALRCDPISGHVSLFWYQQALGQGPEFLTYFQNEAQLDKSGLPSDRFFAERPEGSVSTLKIQRTQQEDSAVYLCASSLPAGSQPQHFGDGTRLSIL.

The CDR3 loop reads CASSLRRYEQYF. DNA of the CDR3: TGTGCCAGCAGCCTCCGACGGTACGAGCAGTACTTC. The rearrangement uses TRBV6-5 and TRBJ2-7; D is ambiguous. The CDR3 extends over 12 amino acids. Germline CDR1 reads MNHEY; CDR2 reads SVGAGI. V was cut by 6 bases and J by 4 bases, with 10 bases left in between.

The V call is TRBV10-3, the J call TRBJ2-7, with D maybe TRBD1 (6 bases). V shed 6 bases and J shed 4 bases, with 19 bases lying between them. The CDR3 covers 15 residues. Germline V gene lookup returns CDR1 ENHRY and CDR2 SYGVKD. The CDR3 loop reads CAISGTGSRDYEQYF. As DNA, the CDR3 is TGTGCCATCAGCGGCACAGGGAGTCGGGATTACGAGCAGTACTTC.

V and J are TRBV7-2 and TRBJ1-2, with a tentative D call TRBD1 (5 bases). The CDR3 has 18 amino acids. With 5 bases removed from V and 4 bases from J, the gap between germline ends came to 26 bases. Germline CDR1 SGHTA, CDR2 FQGNSA. CDR3 DNA sequence: TGTGCCAGCAGCAAGTACCTGGGACGGTCGGTGAAATCCTATGGCTACACCTTC. It is translated as CASSKYLGRSVKSYGYTF. Full variable domain (missing parts from reference TRBV7-2 and TRBJ1-2): GAGVSQSPSNKVTEKGKDVELRCDPISGHTALYWYRQSLGQGLEFLIYFQGNSAPDKSGLPSDRFSAERTGGSVSTLTIQRTQQEDSAVYLCASSKYLGRSVKSYGYTFGSGTRLTVV.

The CDR3 loop is CASRNPSGETQYF. In DNA, the CDR3 is TGTGCCAGCAGAAACCCCTCAGGGGAGACCCAGTACTTC. This chain uses TRBV21-1 with TRBJ2-5; the table assigns TRBD1, which was not confirmed against the DNA. TRBV21-1 is tagged as a pseudogene. The CDR3 covers 13 residues.